This T cell receptor (beta chain) comes out of a study of OX40 agonist ivuxolimab in advanced cancers. Turning to the study itself: With ivuxolimab, an agonistic anti-OX40 (CD134) antibody, patients were treated. Administration of intravenous ivuxolimab to patients occurred every 2 weeks at 0.01 to 10 mg/kg. Study-wide points: Clonal expansion was seen in CD4+ and CD8+ blood T cells by week 6 at 0.1 to 3.0 mg/kg.

V was pared by 0 bases and J by 6 bases, with 6 bases of the junction left unmatched. The germline V gene encodes CDR1 MGHRA and CDR2 YSYEKL. The CDR3 runs 15 residues. TCRdb keeps only in-frame clones here, not all; method: immunoSEQ multiplex PCR. The profile shows fewer than 100,000 clones, about 93% of them singletons. Notes on this clone: Its antigen is as yet unknown.

Samples were taken at baseline and on day 1 of cycles 4 and 7. This chain connects TRBV4-1 to TRBJ2-3; 7 bases line up with TRBD2. Sequencing used CD4+ or CD8+ T cells sorted from blood, obtained in a trial of the OX40 agonist ivuxolimab. This TCR came from an adult with an advanced solid tumor such as melanoma, head and neck, liver or kidney cancer. In DNA, the CDR3 is TGCGCCAGCAGCCAAGAAGAGGCGGGGGTGGATACGCAGTATTTT. Its translation: CASSQEEAGVDTQYF.